Presented here are 3 T cell receptor beta chains from one specimen sequenced in a study of blood T cell repertoires in COVID-19. Generated by immunoSEQ multiplex PCR, the TCRdb table keeps only in-frame clones and is missing some. The data show about 240,000 clones, around 86% seen once. Material: peripheral blood. All receptors derive from an elderly man with acute or convalescent COVID-19.

The rearrangement joins TRBV18 to TRBJ1-2; unclear D gene. V shed 3 bases and J shed 7 bases, with 15 bases lying between them. This CDR3 is 14 amino acids long. Per germline, CDR1 KGHSH and CDR2 LQKENI. CDR3 residues: CASSPERGTLGYTF. The CDR3 nucleotides read TGTGCCAGCTCACCGGAGCGGGGTACTCTTGGCTACACCTTC. Variable domain in full (rest from reference TRBV18 and TRBJ1-2): NAGVMQNPRHLVRRRGQEARLRCSPMKGHSHVYWYRQLPEEGLKFMVYLQKENIIDESGMPKERFSAEFPKEGPSILRIQQVVRGDSAAYFCASSPERGTLGYTFGSGTRLTVV.

This chain links TRBV9 with TRBJ2-1; TRBD2 might be the D (5 bases). V was trimmed by 0 bases and J by 2 bases, leaving 9 bases between them. The CDR3 has 15 amino acids. The germline V gene encodes CDR1 SGDLS and CDR2 YYNGEE. The CDR3 DNA reads as TGTGCCAGCAGCGTAGGAGCGGAGCCCTACAATGAGCAGTTCTTC. This encodes CASSVGAEPYNEQFF.

The V gene is TRBV27, the J gene TRBJ1-1; 12 bases agree with TRBD1. The CDR3 length is 15 residues. Trimming took 6 bases from V and 1 from J; bases not matched to a gene: 3. Germline V lookup: CDR1 MNHEY, CDR2 SMNVEV (reference sequence). CDR3 DNA: TGTGCCAGCAGCTGGGGACAGGGGGCGAACACTGAAGCTTTCTTT. Translation: CASSWGQGANTEAFF.